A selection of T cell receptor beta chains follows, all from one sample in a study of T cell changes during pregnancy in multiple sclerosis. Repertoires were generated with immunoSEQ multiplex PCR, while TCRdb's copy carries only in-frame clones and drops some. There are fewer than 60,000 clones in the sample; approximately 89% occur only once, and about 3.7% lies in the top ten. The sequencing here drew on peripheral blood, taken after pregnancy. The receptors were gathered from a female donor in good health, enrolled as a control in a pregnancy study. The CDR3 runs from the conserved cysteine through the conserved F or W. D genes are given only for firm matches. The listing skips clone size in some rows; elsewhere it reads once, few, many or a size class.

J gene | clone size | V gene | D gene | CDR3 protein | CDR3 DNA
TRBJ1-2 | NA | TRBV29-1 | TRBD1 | CSVVTGGNYGYTF | TGCAGCGTGGTGACAGGGGGGAACTATGGCTACACCTTC
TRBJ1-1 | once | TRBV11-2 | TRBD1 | CASRRPGQGTEAFF | TGTGCCAGCAGACGTCCGGGACAGGGGACTGAAGCTTTCTTT
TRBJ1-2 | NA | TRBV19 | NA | CASSQAPPGGYGYTF | TGTGCCAGTAGCCAAGCCCCACCAGGTGGCTATGGCTACACCTTC
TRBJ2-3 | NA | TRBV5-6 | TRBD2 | CASSLAGGLLVDTQYF | TGTGCCAGCAGCCTCGCGGGGGGGCTCCTCGTAGATACGCAGTATTTT
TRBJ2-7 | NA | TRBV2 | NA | CASRPGSSYEQYF | TGTGCCAGCAGGCCGGGAAGCTCCTACGAGCAGTACTTC
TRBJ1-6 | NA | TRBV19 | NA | CASSAQKSSYNSPLHF | TGTGCCAGTAGTGCACAGAAGAGCTCCTATAATTCACCCCTCCACTTT
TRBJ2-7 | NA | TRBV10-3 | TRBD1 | CAIGDRVLEQYF | TGTGCCATCGGGGACAGGGTCCTCGAGCAGTACTTC
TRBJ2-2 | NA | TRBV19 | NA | CASSMGSYPNTGELFF | TGTGCCAGTAGTATGGGCAGCTACCCGAACACCGGGGAGCTGTTTTTT
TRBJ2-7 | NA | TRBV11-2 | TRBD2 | CASSSRTSPREQYF | TGTGCCAGCAGCTCGCGGACTAGCCCGCGCGAGCAGTACTTC
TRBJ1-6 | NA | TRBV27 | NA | CASRDLQGTYNSPLHF | TGTGCCAGCAGGGACCTTCAGGGCACCTATAATTCACCCCTCCACTTT
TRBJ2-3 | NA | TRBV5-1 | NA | CASSSAGRKTSTDTQYF | TGCGCCAGCAGCTCCGCCGGGAGAAAGACTAGCACAGATACGCAGTATTTT
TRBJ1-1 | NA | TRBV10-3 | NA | CATIENTEAFF | TGTGCCACAATAGAGAACACTGAAGCTTTCTTT
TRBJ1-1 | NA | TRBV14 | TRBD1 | CASSHTTAAGGLGTEAFF | TGTGCCAGCAGCCACACCACGGCGGCAGGGGGCTTGGGCACTGAAGCTTTCTTT
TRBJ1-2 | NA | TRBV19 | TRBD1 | CASSPRDRNYGYTF | TGTGCCAGTAGTCCCCGGGACAGAAACTATGGCTACACCTTC
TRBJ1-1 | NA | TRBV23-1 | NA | CASSQSARLTEAFF | TGCGCCAGCAGTCAATCAGCCCGTCTAACTGAAGCTTTCTTT
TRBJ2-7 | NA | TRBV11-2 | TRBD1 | CASRELTGSSYEQYF | TGTGCCAGCAGGGAATTGACAGGGAGTTCCTACGAGCAGTACTTC
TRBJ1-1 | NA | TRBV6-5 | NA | CASSYRGAEAFF | TGTGCCAGCAGTTACCGGGGGGCTGAAGCTTTCTTT
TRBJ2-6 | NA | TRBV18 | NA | CASSPPAGAGANVLTF | TGTGCCAGCTCACCACCGGCCGGGGCTGGGGCCAACGTCCTGACTTTC
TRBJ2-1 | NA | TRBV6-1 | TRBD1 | CASYRDRQRDEQFF | TGTGCCAGTTACCGGGACAGGCAACGCGATGAGCAGTTCTTC
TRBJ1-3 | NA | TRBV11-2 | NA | CASSLDRVGNTIYF | TGTGCCAGCAGCTTAGACAGGGTGGGAAACACCATATATTTT
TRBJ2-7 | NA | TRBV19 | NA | CASSTPHRAPYEQYF | TGTGCCAGTAGTACCCCACACAGGGCCCCCTACGAGCAGTACTTC
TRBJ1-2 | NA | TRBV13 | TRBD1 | CASSLGPGQGTDGYTF | TGTGCCAGCAGCTTAGGCCCGGGACAGGGAACAGATGGCTACACCTTC
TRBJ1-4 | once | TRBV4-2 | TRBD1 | CASSQIEGTGFEKLFF | TGTGCCAGCAGCCAAATTGAAGGGACAGGGTTTGAAAAACTGTTTTTT
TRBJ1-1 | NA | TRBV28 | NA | CASSFREDTEAFF | TGTGCCAGCAGCTTCCGAGAAGACACTGAAGCTTTCTTT
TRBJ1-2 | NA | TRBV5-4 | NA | CATASGGAGGNYGYTF | TGTGCCACCGCGAGTGGAGGGGCCGGGGGTAACTATGGCTACACCTTC
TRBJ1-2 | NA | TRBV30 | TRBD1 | CAWSAGQGAYYGYTF | TGTGCCTGGAGTGCAGGACAGGGGGCTTACTATGGCTACACCTTC
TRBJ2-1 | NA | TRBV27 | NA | CASTNRDKKFF | TGTGCCAGCACGAACCGGGACAAAAAGTTCTTC
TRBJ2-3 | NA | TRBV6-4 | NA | CASSDSAGFHTDTQYF | TGTGCCAGCAGTGACTCCGCTGGCTTTCACACAGATACGCAGTATTTT
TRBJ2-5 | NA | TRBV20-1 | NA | CSARDRETQYF | TGCAGTGCTAGAGACAGGGAGACCCAGTACTTC
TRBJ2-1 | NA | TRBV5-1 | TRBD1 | CASSLTGETNEQFF | TGCGCCAGCAGCTTAACAGGGGAAACAAATGAGCAGTTCTTC
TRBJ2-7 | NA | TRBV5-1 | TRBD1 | CASSIGQGGEQYF | TGCGCCAGCAGCATTGGACAGGGAGGCGAGCAGTACTTC
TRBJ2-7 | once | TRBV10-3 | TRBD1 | CAISELGTGSYEQYF | TGTGCCATCAGTGAGTTAGGGACAGGCTCCTACGAGCAGTACTTC
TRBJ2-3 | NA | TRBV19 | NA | CASTATDTQYF | TGTGCCAGCACAGCCACAGATACGCAGTATTTT
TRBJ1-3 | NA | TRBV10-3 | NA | CAISEGRSSGNTIYF | TGTGCCATCAGCGAGGGCCGGAGCTCTGGAAACACCATATATTTT
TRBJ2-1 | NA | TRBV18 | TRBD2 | CASSELAGSYNEQFF | TGTGCCAGCTCGGAACTAGCGGGCTCCTACAATGAGCAGTTCTTC
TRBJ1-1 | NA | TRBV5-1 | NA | CASSLRAGDTEAFF | TGCGCCAGCAGCCTCAGGGCCGGCGACACTGAAGCTTTCTTT
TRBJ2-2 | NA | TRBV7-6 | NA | CASSLNRVEGTGELFF | TGTGCCAGCAGTCTGAACAGGGTTGAAGGCACCGGGGAGCTGTTTTTT
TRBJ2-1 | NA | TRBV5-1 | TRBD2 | CASSLGLAGGGEQFF | TGCGCCAGCAGCTTGGGACTAGCGGGGGGCGGTGAGCAGTTCTTC
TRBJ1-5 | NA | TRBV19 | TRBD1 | CASRSQGSLNQPQHF | TGTGCCAGTAGGTCACAGGGGAGTCTTAATCAGCCCCAGCATTTT
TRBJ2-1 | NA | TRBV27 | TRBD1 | CASSRPGQGRNEQFF | TGTGCCAGCAGTCGGCCGGGACAGGGGCGAAATGAGCAGTTCTTC
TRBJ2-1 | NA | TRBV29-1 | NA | CSVGASTSYNEQFF | TGCAGCGTAGGTGCTAGTACCTCCTACAATGAGCAGTTCTTC
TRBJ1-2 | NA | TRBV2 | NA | CASSEGRTLNGYTF | TGTGCCAGCAGTGAGGGTAGGACACTTAATGGCTACACCTTC
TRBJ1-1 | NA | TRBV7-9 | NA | CASSLGIQVNTEAFF | TGTGCCAGCAGCTTAGGGATACAGGTGAACACTGAAGCTTTCTTT
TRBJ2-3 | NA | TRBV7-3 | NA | CASSSSPGTGTQYF | TGTGCCAGCAGCTCCTCACCAGGAACAGGCACGCAGTATTTT
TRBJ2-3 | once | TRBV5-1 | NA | CASSRGQVSTDTQYF | TGCGCCAGCAGCCGTGGCCAAGTCAGCACAGATACGCAGTATTTT
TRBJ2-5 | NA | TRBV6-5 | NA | CASTPDGQETQYF | TGTGCCAGCACCCCAGACGGGCAAGAGACCCAGTACTTC
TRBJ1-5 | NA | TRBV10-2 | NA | CASRSSGPGTSNQPQHF | TGCGCCAGCCGTTCCTCCGGGCCGGGAACGAGCAATCAGCCCCAGCATTTT
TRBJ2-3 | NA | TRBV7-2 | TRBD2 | CASSFSGTDTDTQYF | TGTGCCAGCAGCTTCAGCGGGACCGACACAGATACGCAGTATTTT
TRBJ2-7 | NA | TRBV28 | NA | CASSSPLFEQYF | TGTGCCAGCAGTTCCCCCCTCTTTGAGCAGTACTTC
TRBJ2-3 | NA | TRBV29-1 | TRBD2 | CSVLGLAGFGNTQYF | TGCAGCGTTCTGGGACTAGCGGGTTTTGGTAATACGCAGTATTTT
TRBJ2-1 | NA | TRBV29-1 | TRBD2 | CSVPLAGELWNEQFF | TGCAGCGTTCCCCTAGCGGGAGAATTATGGAATGAGCAGTTCTTC
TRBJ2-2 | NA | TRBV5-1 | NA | CASSFGDTGELFF | TGCGCCAGCAGCTTCGGGGACACCGGGGAGCTGTTTTTT
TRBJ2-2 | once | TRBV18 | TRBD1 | CAGRQTGPGELFF | TGTGCCGGGCGGCAGACAGGGCCCGGGGAGCTGTTTTTT